This entry is about one T cell receptor beta chain. Germline V gene lookup returns CDR1 SGHAT and CDR2 FQDESV (reference sequence). The CDR3 has 15 amino acids. V shed 5 bases, J shed 4 bases, and the junction held 7 bases outside the gene matches. This specimen belongs to a study of CD8+CD57+ T cells in acquired aplastic anemia. The use of genomic DNA as template underpinned the TCR beta VDJ and CDR3 profiling. MiXCR, applied by TCRdb to the reads, yields one record per CDR3 protein. Seen here are about 100,000 distinct CDR3 sequences, 51% observed once, and the top ten hold 25% to 35%. The rearrangement joins TRBV11-1 to TRBJ1-2; 10 bases agree with TRBD1. The material sequenced was sorted CD4+, CD8+, or CD8+CD57+ T cells (not recorded which) from PBMCs. This clonotype was obtained from a human donor in good health, serving as a control. The CDR3 DNA sequence: TGTGCCAGCAGCGGAACCGGGACAGGGGTCTATGGCTACACCTTC. It codes for CASSGTGTGVYGYTF. Full variable domain (remainder filled in from reference TRBV11-1 and TRBJ1-2): EAEVAQSPRYKITEKSQAVAFWCDPISGHATLYWYRQILGQGPELLVQFQDESVVDDSQLPKDRFSAERLKGVDSTLKIQPAELGDSAMYLCASSGTGTGVYGYTFGSGTRLTVV.